This TCR beta chain was documented in a study of long-term antiretroviral therapy in people with HIV. Study-level points and caveats: The repertoire was dominated at all time points by clones expanded before ART.

The libraries were made with immunoSEQ v3.0 at survey level. TCRdb's table, derived via immunoSEQ multiplex PCR, lists solely in-frame clones and lacks some. The top ten hold 2.4% of the sample, which has around 30,000 clones, about 96% seen once. Germline V gene lookup returns CDR1 SGHAT and CDR2 FQNNGV. Trimming took 2 bases from V and 3 from J; bases not matched to a gene: 7. The CDR3 consists of 15 residues. A remark on this clone: Antigen: not known.

The United States was where all participants with HIV were treated. The TCR originated in a man between 25 and 39 years old with HIV. The sequenced sample was unsorted PBMCs, obtained roughly 6.9 years after starting antiretroviral therapy. V usage is TRBV11-2 and J usage is TRBJ2-7; 7 bases align to TRBD1. The CDR3 is CASSLRPGQLYEQYF. The CDR3, as DNA: TGTGCCAGCAGCTTAAGACCGGGACAGCTCTACGAGCAGTACTTC.